This T cell receptor beta chain was observed in a study of blood T cell repertoires in COVID-19 (dated by TCRdb to 2018 to 2020). Regarding the complete study: Collaborator samples came from the United States, Italy and Spain and covered acute and convalescent phases of COVID-19. The material from the prospective study consisted of cDNA or gDNA derived from T cells, B-cell-depleted T cells, or PBMCs. Deeply sampled blood TCRbeta repertoires from subjects exposed to, actively infected with, or recovered from COVID-19 were included in the dataset. A freely available public database, intended as a resource for researchers studying the immune response to SARS-CoV-2, is where the repertoires were released. The samples were drawn from two sources: the first 160 participants of the ongoing ImmuneRACE study, and 1,254 subjects contributed by 6 global collaborators. The sample metadata nearly always contained a de-identified subject ID, COVID-19 status, age in years and sex. Where available, HLA class I and class II types were taken from metadata supplied by the sample provider and were not determined by assay-based typing.

Study-wide findings and limitations: The quantity of clinical and demographic metadata differed by source and by participant and was supplied without curation.

TCRbeta CDR3 regions were amplified from genomic DNA using the immunoSEQ Assay, a bias-controlled multiplex PCR. As for the authors' bioinformatics: The number of nucleated cells in each sample was estimated by amplification of reference gene primers within the assay. To quantify the absolute abundance of each unique TCRbeta CDR3 rearrangement, sequence reads were collapsed and filtered. Productive Simpson clonality was computed per sample as the square root of Simpson's diversity index over productive rearrangements. Not all clones reach the TCRdb copy of this immuneACCESS table, which keeps in-frame sequences only. Checked studies attribute under half of the gap to unresolved V genes and leave the rest unexplained. That table is the source of V, J and clone size, and D and trimming were worked out from the DNA. The sample profile shows about 150,000 clones; about 72% of them were found once. The ten top clones hold approximately 11% of the sample.

Another Seattle source contributed samples from volunteer blood donors who had recovered from COVID-19. Each collaborating institution followed its own protocols to collect whole blood in K2EDTA tubes. For TCRbeta analysis, collaborator samples were shipped as frozen whole blood, as isolated PBMCs, or as DNA extracted from either sample type. This clone was recorded only once. Its antigen remains undetermined. The input lacks base qualities; no much larger clone sits a single base away. The CDR3 holds 14 amino acids from the cysteine to the phenylalanine. This entry keeps only the CDR3 DNA: 42 bases, framed from base 1. Relative to germline, V is missing 2 bases and J is missing 4 bases, with 6 bases of the junction outside any gene match. According to the germline V gene (reference sequence), CDR1 reads GTSNPN and CDR2 reads SVGIG.

The TCR sequence derives from a man aged 55 to 70 who had recovered from COVID-19. Sequencing input: peripheral blood. The rearrangement joined TRBV30 to TRBJ1-2, with 8 bases matching TRBD1. DNA sequence: TGTGCCTGGAGTACCCGGACAGGGAGCTATGGCTACACCTTC. This is translated as CAWSTRTGSYGYTF.